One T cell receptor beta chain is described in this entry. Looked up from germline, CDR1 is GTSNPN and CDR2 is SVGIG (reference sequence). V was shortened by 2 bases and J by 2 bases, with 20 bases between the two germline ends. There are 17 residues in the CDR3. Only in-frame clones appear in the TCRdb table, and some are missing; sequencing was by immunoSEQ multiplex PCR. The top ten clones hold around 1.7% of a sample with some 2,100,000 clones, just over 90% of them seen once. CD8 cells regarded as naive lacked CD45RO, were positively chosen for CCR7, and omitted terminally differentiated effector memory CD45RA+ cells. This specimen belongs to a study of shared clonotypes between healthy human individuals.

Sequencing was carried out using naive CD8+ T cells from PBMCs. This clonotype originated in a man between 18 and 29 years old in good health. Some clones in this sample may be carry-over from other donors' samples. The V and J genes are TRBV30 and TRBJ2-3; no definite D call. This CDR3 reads CAWSWLSKGGPTDTQYF. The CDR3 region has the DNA TGTGCCTGGAGTTGGCTATCGAAGGGTGGCCCCACAGATACGCAGTATTTT.